Given below is one T cell receptor beta chain in context. Its antigen is as yet unknown. The CDR3 extends over 14 amino acids. Germline CDR1 is SGHTA and CDR2 is FQGNSA. Trimming cost V 5 bases and J 3 bases, with 14 bases left between them. This entry belongs to a study of cytomegalovirus exposure and HLA in healthy donors. The PCR employed 60 Vbeta primers together with 13 Jbeta primers. The repertoire was sequenced with immunoSEQ multiplex PCR; TCRdb's copy has only in-frame clones and lacks some. The table shows 60,000 to 85,000 clones, with 75% to 80% occurring only once. Study findings and constraints: Clonal expansion, a later analysis showed, was greater in HLA-associated TCR beta chains than in equally common others.

J is TRBJ2-7 and V is TRBV7-2; a possible D gene is TRBD1 (6 bases). The receptor's source is a man aged 40-49 years in good health and CMV-seronegative. Input material: PBMCs. CDR3 DNA: TGTGCCAGCAGCCTACTCGGGACACACTACGAGCAGTACTTC. Translation: CASSLLGTHYEQYF.